Each of the 20 T cell receptor beta chains below was sequenced from the same sample in a study of preoperative IRX-2 immunotherapy in early breast cancer. TCRdb keeps only in-frame clones here, not all; method: immunoSEQ multiplex PCR. This sample carries about 98,000 clones, around 86% of them seen once, and the ten largest clones take around 2%. This sample's treatment: preoperative locoregional IRX-2 cytokine immunotherapy. The specimen comprised tumor tissue, sampled after IRX-2 immunotherapy. These receptors were taken from a human donor with breast cancer.

The chain carries TRBV6-8 and TRBJ2-3; D is perhaps TRBD1 (8 bases). The CDR3 is made up of 16 amino acids. The germline gives CDR1 MNHGY, CDR2 SAAAGT. Deletions cut 10 bases from V and 2 bases from J, with 22 bases between. The CDR3 protein is CAIRMAQGGTTDTQYF. The CDR3 DNA reads TGTGCCATCAGGATGGCACAGGGGGGGACCACAGATACGCAGTATTTT.

Here the CDR3 reads CASSLVGQTYEQYF. CDR3 nucleotide sequence: TGTGCCAGCAGCTTAGTCGGCCAGACCTACGAGCAGTACTTC. The rearrangement uses TRBV7-7 and TRBJ2-7, with D unclear. V lost 1 base to trimming and J lost 2 bases, with 9 bases between them. Germline V CDR1 and CDR2: SSHAT, FNYEAQ (reference sequence). The CDR3 covers 14 residues. Drawing the rest from reference TRBV7-7 and TRBJ2-7, the complete variable domain is GAGVSQSPRYKVTKRGQDVTLRCDPISSHATLYWYQQALGQGPEFLTYFNYEAQPDKSGLPSDRFSAERPEGSISTLTIQRTEQRDSAMYRCASSLVGQTYEQYFGPGTRLTVT.

The J gene is TRBJ2-5, the V gene TRBV18, with 7 bases identical to TRBD2. In germline, CDR1 is KGHSH, CDR2 LQKENI. The V gene end was trimmed by 2 bases and the J gene end by 2 bases; junction bases not matched to a gene: 5. The CDR3 covers 15 residues. CDR3 nucleotides: TGTGCCAGCTCACCATTGCCGGGGGGACAAGAGACCCAGTACTTC. Translating gives CASSPLPGGQETQYF.

This clone was seen only once. V and J are TRBV28 and TRBJ1-5; D gene ambiguous. Germline assignment: CDR1 MDHEN and CDR2 SYDVKM. V lost 5 bases, J lost 2 bases, and 10 bases lay in between. This CDR3 has 14 amino acids. CDR3 amino acids: CASSTREGNQPQHF. CDR3 bases: TGTGCCAGCAGTACAAGGGAAGGCAATCAGCCCCAGCATTTT.

The V call is TRBV19, the J call TRBJ2-2, with 13 bases that match TRBD2. This CDR3 has 18 amino acids. V lost 1 base, J lost 5 bases, and 7 bases stayed unmatched. The germline gives CDR1 LNHDA, CDR2 SQIVND (reference sequence). CDR3 nucleotides: TGTGCCAGTAGTATAGCTTGGACTAGCGGGAGCTATACCGGGGAGCTGTTTTTT. Its translation is CASSIAWTSGSYTGELFF.

A remark on this clone: One end of the junction does not line up with germline, which may come from a read error. The chain is built from TRBV28 and TRBJ1-4, with D unclear. This CDR3 spans 12 amino acids. Germline lookup yields CDR1 MDHEN and CDR2 SYDVKM. CDR3 sequence: CASSPTTEKLFF. DNA of the CDR3: TGTGCCAGCAGCCCTACTACTGAAAAACTGTTTTTT.

The J gene is TRBJ1-2, the V gene TRBV6-8; 8 bases match TRBD1. Germline CDR1 is MNHGY and CDR2 is SAAAGT. This CDR3 has 15 amino acids. V shed 3 bases and J 3 bases; nucleotides not matched to a gene: 6. The CDR3 nucleotides read TGTGCCAGCAGTTATTATCCAGGGGGCTACTATGGCTACACCTTC. It specifies CASSYYPGGYYGYTF.

This clone was observed a few times. The chain uses TRBV7-7 and TRBJ1-5, with 10 bases identical to TRBD1. V lost 5 bases to trimming and J lost 4 bases; unmatched junction nucleotides: 11. The germline gives CDR1 SSHAT, CDR2 FNYEAQ (reference sequence). CDR3 length: 17 amino acids. The CDR3 DNA follows: TGTGCCAGCAGCAAACTCCGGGGACAGGGGTTGAATCAGCCCCAGCATTTT. Translation: CASSKLRGQGLNQPQHF.

This chain joins TRBV6-8 and TRBJ2-3; the match to TRBD1 covers 8 bases. The CDR3 sequence is 14 residues long. V lost 4 bases, J lost 3 bases, and 3 bases stayed unmatched. From germline, CDR1 is MNHGY and CDR2 SAAAGT. CDR3 sequence: CASSLGQGTDTQYF. The CDR3 DNA sequence: TGTGCCAGCAGTTTAGGACAGGGAACAGATACGCAGTATTTT.

V and J are TRBV22-1 and TRBJ2-5; the table gives TRBD2 as D, unverified against the DNA. TRBV22-1 is labeled a pseudogene. The CDR3 runs to 15 residues. This chain's CDR3 is CASSERTSFLETQYF. For the CDR3, the DNA is TGTGCCAGCAGCGAACGGACTAGTTTTTTAGAGACCCAGTACTTC.

The gene calls are TRBV11-3 and TRBJ1-1; D not resolved. From germline, CDR1 is SGHNT and CDR2 YENEEA. The ends were cut back, 5 bases at V and 10 bases at J, with 23 bases in the middle. The CDR3 is 15 residues long. CDR3 residues: CASSRDLGGSLGAFF. The CDR3 nucleotides read TGTGCCAGCAGCCGTGACCTCGGCGGGAGCCTGGGAGCTTTCTTT.

The rearrangement links TRBV7-1 to TRBJ2-7; 7 bases are shared with TRBD1. TRBV7-1 falls under the ORF class, with uncertain function. V lost 4 bases and J lost 5; bases outside the gene matches: 8. The length of the CDR3 is 14 residues. The CDR3: CASSFPGGSDEQYF. CDR3 DNA sequence: TGTGCCAGCAGCTTCCCAGGGGGTAGCGACGAGCAGTACTTC.

The genes are TRBV7-6 and TRBJ2-2; 7 positions match TRBD2. CDR3 length: 14 amino acids. Trimming cost V 7 bases and J 4 bases; bases outside gene matches: 6. CDR1 and CDR2 from the germline V gene are SGHVS and FNYEAQ. The CDR3 is CASMGRAGTGELFF. The CDR3 nucleotides read TGTGCCAGCATGGGGAGGGCGGGCACCGGGGAGCTGTTTTTT. Based on the CDR3 plus reference TRBV7-6 and TRBJ2-2, the full variable domain is GAGVSQSPRYKVTKRGQDVALRCDPISGHVSLYWYRQALGQGPEFLTYFNYEAQQDKSGLPNDRFSAERPEGSISTLTIQRTEQRDSAMYRCASMGRAGTGELFFGEGSRLTVL.

This clone was observed a single time. This chain uses TRBV5-1 with TRBJ1-1; D gene ambiguous. The CDR3 has 14 residues. From germline, CDR1 is SGHRS and CDR2 YFSETQ. Trimming left V 1 base short and J 1 base short, with 8 bases between. In DNA form, the CDR3 reads TGCGCCAGCAGCTTGTTAATTGAGAACACTGAAGCTTTCTTT. This codes for CASSLLIENTEAFF.

This chain uses TRBV6-8 with TRBJ2-3, with D uncertain. The CDR3 runs 12 residues. Trimming cost V 4 bases and J 4 bases, with 6 bases left between them. Germline V CDR1 and CDR2: MNHGY, SAAAGT. CDR3 protein: CASSSLPDTQYF. Here the CDR3 DNA reads TGTGCCAGCAGTTCCCTCCCAGATACGCAGTATTTT.

The chain combines TRBV6-8 with TRBJ1-3; no definite D call. Germline V gene data show CDR1 as MNHGY and CDR2 as SAAAGT. Trimming left V 10 bases short and J 0 bases short, with 13 bases between. The CDR3 consists of 14 residues. For the CDR3, the DNA is TGTGCCATCAAGGAGGTATCCTCTGGAAACACCATATATTTT. It translates to CAIKEVSSGNTIYF.

The J gene is TRBJ1-3, the V gene TRBV5-1, with 9 bases fitting TRBD1. With 5 bases clipped from V and 6 bases from J, the junction kept 6 bases outside the gene matches. Germline-derived CDR1 and CDR2 are SGHRS and YFSETQ. This CDR3 spans 14 amino acids. The DNA of the CDR3 is TGCGCCAGCAGGGCGGACAGGGGCGAAAACACCATATATTTT. Translating gives CASRADRGENTIYF.

There are a few counts of this clone. The V gene is TRBV11-3, the J gene TRBJ2-1; 8 bases are shared with TRBD2. This CDR3 is built from 17 residues. Trimming cost V 3 bases and J 3 bases; bases outside gene matches: 10. The germline V gene has CDR1 SGHNT and CDR2 YENEEA. The CDR3 region is CASSFTGGRLDYNEQFF. In nucleotides, the CDR3 is TGTGCCAGCAGCTTTACAGGCGGGAGGTTAGACTACAATGAGCAGTTCTTC.

V gene TRBV29-1 combines with J gene TRBJ2-5; D may correspond to TRBD1 or TRBD2 (5 bases each). The germline V gene has CDR1 SQVTM and CDR2 ANQGSEA. CDR3 length: 13 residues. V lost 2 bases and J lost 1, with 8 bases in between. CDR3 in DNA: TGCAGCGTTGAAATAGGGACCCAAGAGACCCAGTACTTC. It specifies CSVEIGTQETQYF.

The V gene is TRBV5-1, the J gene TRBJ2-7, with 8 nucleotides matching TRBD2. With V trimmed by 2 bases and J by 0 bases, 4 bases remained unmatched. The CDR3 spans 15 residues. Germline assignment: CDR1 SGHRS and CDR2 YFSETQ. Here the CDR3 reads CASSLAGVPSYEQYF. The CDR3 DNA sequence: TGCGCCAGCAGCTTAGCGGGGGTACCCTCCTACGAGCAGTACTTC.